Detailed here is one T cell receptor beta chain. Its antigen is unknown. This sample was included in a study of T-cell reconstitution after alpha-beta-depleted transplantation in children. The library targeted TCRbeta and was prepared with unique molecular identifiers. TCRdb re-called the PCR reads with MiXCR, one entry per CDR3 protein. The repertoire holds around 440,000 distinct CDR3 sequences, with 16% as singletons. General observations from the study: Several hundred graft clones that had expanded were reportedly the source of alpha-beta T cells about two months after transplant.

The source is a boy younger than two who had a stem cell transplant for Wiskott-Aldrich syndrome, so the T cells may come from the graft donor. Sequenced material: PBMCs, mostly from graft donor cells, taken 360 days after TCRalphabeta/CD19-depleted stem cell transplant.

The CDR3 bases are TGCGCCAGCAGCATCCGGGACAGGGGCAATGGCTACACCTTC. Its translation: CASSIRDRGNGYTF. The gene calls are TRBV5-1 and TRBJ1-2; 10 bases align to TRBD1. The junction had 6 bases not matched to a gene; V was cut back by 4 bases and J by 6 bases. The CDR3 has 14 residues. Germline loops: CDR1 SGHRS, CDR2 YFSETQ.